The 16 T cell receptor beta chains in this list originate from one sample, sequenced in a study of blood T cell repertoires in COVID-19. The repertoire was sequenced with immunoSEQ multiplex PCR; TCRdb's copy has only in-frame clones and lacks some. Seen here are approximately 210,000 clones, around 81% observed once, and the top ten hold 0.9% to 0.95%. Material for sequencing was peripheral blood. These receptor sequences come from a man between 60 and 70 years old with COVID-19, enrolled during active disease.

This rearrangement joins TRBV4-2 to TRBJ2-3, with 7 bases fitting TRBD2. Germline V gene data show CDR1 as LGHNA and CDR2 as YNFKEQ. This CDR3 comprises 15 residues. With 0 bases clipped from V and 6 bases from J, the junction kept 6 bases outside the gene matches. The CDR3 spells CASSQDPAGVDTQYF. CDR3 sequence (DNA): TGTGCCAGCAGCCAAGATCCGGCGGGAGTGGATACGCAGTATTTT.

The genes are TRBV10-2 and TRBJ1-4; 7 positions match TRBD1. This CDR3 is 17 amino acids long. The junction had 7 bases not matched to a gene; V was cut back by 3 bases and J by 0 bases. Germline CDR1 is WSHSY and CDR2 is SAAADI. The CDR3 coding sequence is TGCGCCAGCAGTGATCACAGGGGCCTTGCAACTAATGAAAAACTGTTTTTT. Encoded protein: CASSDHRGLATNEKLFF.

Concerning this clone: Other DNA sequences of this sample code for an identical CDR3. V and J are TRBV6-1 and TRBJ1-2, with D possibly TRBD1 on 6 matching bases. Trimming took off 1 base at V and 0 bases at J, with 6 bases between the two ends. The CDR3 runs 14 residues. The germline V gene encodes CDR1 MNHNS and CDR2 SASEGT. CDR3 region: CASSEGTANYGYTF. In DNA form, the CDR3 reads TGTGCCAGCAGTGAAGGGACAGCTAACTATGGCTACACCTTC.

The rearrangement joins TRBV19 to TRBJ2-1; TRBD2 aligns across 8 bases. V gave up 6 bases and J gave up 7 bases; unmatched junction bases: 11. CDR1 is LNHDA, CDR2 SQIVND, per germline (reference sequence). CDR3 length equals 15 residues. The CDR3 DNA is TGTGCCAGTAGGGGCGGGACTAGTGGGTGGAATGAGCAGTTCTTC. Translating gives CASRGGTSGWNEQFF.

This clone was seen a few times. V is TRBV6-2 or TRBV6-3 and J is TRBJ1-6; D is undetermined. V was pared by 4 bases and J by 10 bases, with 20 bases between. CDR1 is MNHEY and CDR2 is SVGEGT in the germline V gene. CDR3 size: 16 residues. The CDR3 DNA is TGTGCCAGCAGTTTCCGTCCCCGGGTCTCAGAGTCACCCCTCCACTTT. As protein: CASSFRPRVSESPLHF.

The chain employs TRBV7-8 and TRBJ1-4; D is unclear. CDR3 length equals 16 residues. V lost 1 base and J lost 6, with 15 bases in between. Germline V gene lookup returns CDR1 SGHVS and CDR2 FQNEAQ. The CDR3 here is CASSLDSSVLDEKLFF. The CDR3 DNA follows: TGTGCCAGCAGCTTAGATTCCTCAGTCCTTGATGAAAAACTGTTTTTT.

This rearrangement joins TRBV7-9 to TRBJ2-7; 7 nucleotides line up with TRBD1. The CDR3 is made up of 15 amino acids. V shed 3 bases, J shed 2 bases, and the junction held 7 bases outside the gene matches. Germline V gene data show CDR1 as SEHNR and CDR2 as FQNEAQ (reference sequence). CDR3 sequence (DNA): TGTGCCAGCAGCTTCCCAGACAGGGTAACCTACGAGCAGTACTTC. Its translation is CASSFPDRVTYEQYF.

This chain joins TRBV19 and TRBJ1-5; D might be TRBD1 (5 bases). The length of the CDR3 is 14 residues. The germline V gene encodes CDR1 LNHDA and CDR2 SQIVND (reference sequence). The germline V and J ends were trimmed by 11 bases and 1 base, with 15 bases remaining between them. The CDR3 spells CAGLREGSNQPQHF. The CDR3 DNA is TGTGCCGGACTTAGGGAGGGGAGCAATCAGCCCCAGCATTTT.

The CDR3 coding sequence is TGTGCCAGCAGCCAAGGGACTAGCGGGAGGGCTAGCAGGGAGACCCAGTACTTC. This sequence encodes CASSQGTSGRASRETQYF. The genes are TRBV4-2 and TRBJ2-5, with TRBD2 matching 15 bases. Germline CDR1 is LGHNA and CDR2 is YNFKEQ. The V and J ends lost 1 base and 5 bases, in that order; junction bases with no gene match: 8. This CDR3 contains 18 residues.

The CDR3 bases are TGCGCCAGCAGCTTGGCCGCCGGGAAGACAGATACGCAGTATTTT. It codes for CASSLAAGKTDTQYF. This chain links TRBV5-1 with TRBJ2-3; possible D gene TRBD2, 5 bases. Deletions cut 0 bases from V and 3 bases from J, with 11 bases between. Germline CDR1 SGHRS, CDR2 YFSETQ. The CDR3 covers 15 residues. Drawing the rest from reference TRBV5-1 and TRBJ2-3, the complete variable domain is KAGVTQTPRYLIKTRGQQVTLSCSPISGHRSVSWYQQTPGQGLQFLFEYFSETQRNKGNFPGRFSGRQFSNSRSEMNVSTLELGDSALYLCASSLAAGKTDTQYFGPGTRLTVL.

With respect to this clone: The same CDR3 arises from other DNA sequences in this sample as well. J is TRBJ2-7 and V is TRBV29-1; the D is unclear. The germline V gene encodes CDR1 SQVTM and CDR2 ANQGSEA. Deletions cut 1 base from V and 1 base from J, with 5 bases between. This CDR3 contains 12 residues. CDR3 loop: CSVEGSSYEQYF. CDR3 nucleotide sequence: TGCAGCGTTGAAGGTAGTTCCTACGAGCAGTACTTC.

The chain has TRBV10-3 and TRBJ2-1; D is perhaps TRBD2 (5 bases). Trimming removed 8 bases at V and 7 bases at J, with 12 bases between. This CDR3 is built from 12 residues. From germline, CDR1 is ENHRY and CDR2 SYGVKD. CDR3 in amino acids: CAIAFSENEQFF. In nucleotides, the CDR3 is TGTGCCATCGCATTTAGCGAGAATGAGCAGTTCTTC.

The chain couples TRBV19 to TRBJ2-1, with D possibly matching TRBD1 (5 bases). V was cut by 3 bases and J by 8 bases, with 14 bases left in between. The CDR3 length is 14 residues. The germline gives CDR1 LNHDA, CDR2 SQIVND (reference sequence). CDR3 amino acids: CASSIQYRFHEQFF. CDR3 in DNA: TGTGCCAGTAGTATTCAGTACAGGTTCCATGAGCAGTTCTTC. The complete variable domain, with remaining parts taken from reference TRBV19 and TRBJ2-1, reads DGGITQSPKYLFRKEGQNVTLSCEQNLNHDAMYWYRQDPGQGLRLIYYSQIVNDFQKGDIAEGYSVSREKKESFPLTVTSAQKNPTAFYLCASSIQYRFHEQFFGPGTRLTVL.

The V call is TRBV4-1, the J call TRBJ1-1; D call uncertain. The CDR3 length is 14 residues. V lost 6 bases, J lost 2 bases, and 13 bases lay in between. Germline CDR1 MGHRA, CDR2 YSYEKL. The CDR3 spells CASSPGRVNTEAFF. The CDR3 region has the DNA TGCGCCAGCAGTCCCGGGCGGGTAAACACTGAAGCTTTCTTT.

This rearrangement joins TRBV18 to TRBJ1-5; the D is unclear. V was cut by 8 bases and J by 1 base, with 15 bases left in between. Germline lookup yields CDR1 KGHSH and CDR2 LQKENI. This CDR3 is built from 15 residues. The CDR3 protein is CASALGGRSNQPQHF. In DNA, the CDR3 is TGTGCCAGCGCGCTTGGAGGCCGCAGCAATCAGCCCCAGCATTTT.

This clone was counted only a few times. This chain uses TRBV5-7 with TRBJ1-5; tentatively, D is TRBD1 (6 bases). TRBV5-7 is marked as an open reading frame, function uncertain. The CDR3 is made up of 15 amino acids. Trimming shortened V by 4 bases and J by 2 bases, and 13 bases separated the two germline ends. CDR3 protein: CASSHRAGGNQPQHF. DNA for the CDR3: TGTGCCAGCAGCCACCGGGCAGGGGGCAATCAGCCCCAGCATTTT.